The rows below give T cell receptor beta chains drawn from one sample of a study of CD8 T cell repertoires and HIV-1 epitope variants. Here immunoSEQ multiplex PCR was the method, and the copy in TCRdb shows in-frame clones only, minus some. The repertoire holds approximately 3,000 clones, less than 70% seen once, with 40% to 50% in the top ten. Their target antigens are unknown. Material: cultured CD8+ T cells derived from PBMCs. The origin of the receptors is a male donor with HIV. Both conserved end residues are part of each CDR3. D genes are given only for firm matches. Expanded clones are given a class, and other clones once, few, many or no size at all.

J: TRBJ2-3; size: NA; V: TRBV4-1; D: NA; DNA: TGCGCCGGCCCTAGGGGGGGTACTAGCACAGATACGCAGTATTTT; CDR3: CAGPRGGTSTDTQYF
J: TRBJ2-7; size: NA; V: TRBV11-3; D: NA; DNA: TGTGCCAGCAGCTTCGCACTAGCCGCGATTACCTACGAGCAGTACTTC; CDR3: CASSFALAAITYEQYF
J: TRBJ1-1; size: NA; V: TRBV4-3; D: NA; DNA: TGCGCCAGCAGCCAAGATAGGGGGGAATTAAGAGAAGCTTTCTTT; CDR3: CASSQDRGELREAFF
J: TRBJ1-2; size: NA; V: TRBV10-3; D: NA; DNA: TGTGCCATTCTAGACAGCCCTAGAGATGGCTACACCTTC; CDR3: CAILDSPRDGYTF
J: TRBJ2-1; size: few; V: TRBV11-3; D: NA; DNA: TGTGCCAGCAGTTTCCGGTCGTACAATGAGCAGTTCTTC; CDR3: CASSFRSYNEQFF
J: TRBJ2-3; size: NA; V: TRBV9; D: TRBD2; DNA: TGTGCCAGCAGCGTAGTCCCGGGGGGGGCCACAGATACGCAGTATTTT; CDR3: CASSVVPGGATDTQYF
J: TRBJ2-7; size: NA; V: TRBV5-4; D: NA; DNA: TGTGCCAGCAGCTTGAACAGGAGGGAGCAGTACTTC; CDR3: CASSLNRREQYF
J: TRBJ2-1; size: NA; V: TRBV27; D: NA; DNA: TGTGCCAGCAGCCCTACAGGAGGGAGTCTGTACAATGAGCAGTTCTTC; CDR3: CASSPTGGSLYNEQFF
J: TRBJ2-7; size: NA; V: TRBV27; D: NA; DNA: TGTGCCAGCAGTCGACAGGTTTCCTCCGAGCAGTACTTC; CDR3: CASSRQVSSEQYF
J: TRBJ2-7; size: NA; V: TRBV9; D: TRBD1; DNA: TGTGCCAGCGGGCTCGGCAGGGGGCAAGACGAGCAGTACTTC; CDR3: CASGLGRGQDEQYF
J: TRBJ2-7; size: NA; V: TRBV13; D: NA; DNA: TGTGCCAGCAGCATCGTTCCGTACGAGCAGTACTTC; CDR3: CASSIVPYEQYF
J: TRBJ1-2; size: NA; V: TRBV27; D: NA; DNA: TGTGCCAGCAGTATAGACAGGAACTATGGCTACACCTTC; CDR3: CASSIDRNYGYTF
J: TRBJ2-1; size: NA; V: TRBV19; D: TRBD1; DNA: TGTGCCAGTAGTATACTGGCAGGGGGTACTTATGAGCAGTTCTTC; CDR3: CASSILAGGTYEQFF
J: TRBJ2-3; size: NA; V: TRBV7-9; D: NA; DNA: TGTGCCAGCAGCTTAACTGAGGACAGCACAGATACGCAGTATTTT; CDR3: CASSLTEDSTDTQYF
J: TRBJ1-2; size: few; V: TRBV27; D: NA; DNA: TGTGCCAGCAGTAAGGAAAGCGGCTATGGCTACACCTTC; CDR3: CASSKESGYGYTF
J: TRBJ2-7; size: few; V: TRBV28; D: TRBD1; DNA: TGTGCCAGCAGTTTCAGGGGGACAGGGGGTCATACCTACGAGCAGTACTTC; CDR3: CASSFRGTGGHTYEQYF
J: TRBJ2-3; size: NA; V: TRBV7-3; D: TRBD2; DNA: TGTGCCAGCAGCCCGACCTTAGCGGGGGGCGGAGATACGCAGTATTTT; CDR3: CASSPTLAGGGDTQYF
J: TRBJ2-5; size: medium-sized; V: TRBV5-6; D: NA; DNA: TGTGCCAGCAGCTTCCTAACACCTCAAGAGACCCAGTACTTC; CDR3: CASSFLTPQETQYF
J: TRBJ2-6; size: NA; V: TRBV14; D: NA; DNA: TGTGCCAGCAGCCAGTCCGGGGGGCTTGGGGCCAACGTCCTGACTTTC; CDR3: CASSQSGGLGANVLTF
J: TRBJ2-1; size: NA; V: TRBV10-3; D: TRBD2; DNA: TGTGCCATCAGTGAAGGCGGGGGATACAATGAGCAGTTCTTC; CDR3: CAISEGGGYNEQFF
J: TRBJ2-1; size: NA; V: TRBV28; D: TRBD1; DNA: TGTGCCAGCAGTTTTGGACAGGGTTACAATGAGCAGTTCTTC; CDR3: CASSFGQGYNEQFF
J: TRBJ2-7; size: NA; V: TRBV18; D: NA; DNA: TGTGCCAGCTCACCACAGTTTGGGCAGGGGCCCTACGAGCAGTACTTC; CDR3: CASSPQFGQGPYEQYF
J: TRBJ2-7; size: NA; V: TRBV7-6; D: TRBD2; DNA: TGTGCCAGCAGCTTAGCACCACACGGACTAGCGGGGGAGTCCTACGAGCAGTACTTC; CDR3: CASSLAPHGLAGESYEQYF
J: TRBJ1-1; size: few; V: TRBV5-4; D: TRBD1; DNA: TGTGCCAGCAGCTCCGGACAGGGCCAGAACACTGAAGCTTTCTTT; CDR3: CASSSGQGQNTEAFF